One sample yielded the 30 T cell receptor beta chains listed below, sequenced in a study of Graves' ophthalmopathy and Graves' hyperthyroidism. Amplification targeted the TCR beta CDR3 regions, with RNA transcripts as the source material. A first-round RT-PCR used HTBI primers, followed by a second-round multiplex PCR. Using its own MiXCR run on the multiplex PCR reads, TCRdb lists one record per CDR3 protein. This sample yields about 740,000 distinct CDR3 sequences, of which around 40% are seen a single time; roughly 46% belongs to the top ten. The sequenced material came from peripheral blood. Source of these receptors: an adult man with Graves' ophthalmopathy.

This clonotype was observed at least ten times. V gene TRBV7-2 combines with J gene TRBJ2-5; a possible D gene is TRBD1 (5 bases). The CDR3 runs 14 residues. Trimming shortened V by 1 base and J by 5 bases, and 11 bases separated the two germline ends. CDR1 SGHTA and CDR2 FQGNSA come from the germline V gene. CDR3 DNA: TGTGCCAGCAGCTTAGTCCCAGGGATTGAGACCCAGTACTTC. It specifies CASSLVPGIETQYF.

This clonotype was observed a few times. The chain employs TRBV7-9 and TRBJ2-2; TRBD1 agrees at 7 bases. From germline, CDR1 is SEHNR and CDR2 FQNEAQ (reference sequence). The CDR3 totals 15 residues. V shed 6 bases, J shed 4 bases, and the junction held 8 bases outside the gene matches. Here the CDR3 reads CASSRGQPGTGELFF. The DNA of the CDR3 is TGTGCCAGCAGTAGGGGACAGCCAGGCACCGGGGAGCTGTTTTTT.

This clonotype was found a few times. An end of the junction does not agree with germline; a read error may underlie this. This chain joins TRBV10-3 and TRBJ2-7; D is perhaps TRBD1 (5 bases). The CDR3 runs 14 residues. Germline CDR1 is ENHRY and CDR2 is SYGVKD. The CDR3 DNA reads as TGTGCCAGCAGTGAAATAAGGGGTGGGTACGAGCAGTACTTC. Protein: CASSEIRGGYEQYF.

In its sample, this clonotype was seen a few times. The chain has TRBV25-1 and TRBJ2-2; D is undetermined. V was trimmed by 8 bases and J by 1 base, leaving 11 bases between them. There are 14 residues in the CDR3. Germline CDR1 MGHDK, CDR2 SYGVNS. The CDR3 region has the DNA TGTGCCAGCTCACCCTCGAGGAACACCGGGGAGCTGTTTTTT. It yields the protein CASSPSRNTGELFF.

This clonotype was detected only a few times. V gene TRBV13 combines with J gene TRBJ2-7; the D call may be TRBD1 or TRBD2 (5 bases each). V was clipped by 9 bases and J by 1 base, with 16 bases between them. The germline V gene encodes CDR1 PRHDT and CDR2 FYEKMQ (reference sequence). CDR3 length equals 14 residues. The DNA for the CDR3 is TGTGCCAGGACTGGGACCGAAGGATCCTACGAGCAGTACTTC. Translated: CARTGTEGSYEQYF.

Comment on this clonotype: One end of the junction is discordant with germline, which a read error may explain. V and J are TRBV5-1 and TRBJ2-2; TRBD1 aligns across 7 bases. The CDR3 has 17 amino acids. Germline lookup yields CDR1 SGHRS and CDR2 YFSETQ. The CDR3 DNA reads TGTGCCAGCAGCTTGGATTGGGGCAGGGGGTACACCGGGGAGCTGTTTTTT. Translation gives CASSLDWGRGYTGELFF.

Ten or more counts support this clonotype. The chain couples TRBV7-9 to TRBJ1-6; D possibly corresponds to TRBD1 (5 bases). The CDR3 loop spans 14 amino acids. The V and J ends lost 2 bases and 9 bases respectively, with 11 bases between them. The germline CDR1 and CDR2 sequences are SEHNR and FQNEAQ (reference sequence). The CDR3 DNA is TGTGCCAGCAGCTTAAGTGGGGCCGGTTCACCCCTCCACTTT. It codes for CASSLSGAGSPLHF.

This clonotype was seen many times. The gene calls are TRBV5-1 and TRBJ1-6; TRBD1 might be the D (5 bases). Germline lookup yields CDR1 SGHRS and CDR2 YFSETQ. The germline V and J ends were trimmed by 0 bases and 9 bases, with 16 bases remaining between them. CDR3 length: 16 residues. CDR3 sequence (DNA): TGCGCCAGCAGCTTGGCCAACCCAGGGAGCGGTTCACCCCTCCACTTT. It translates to CASSLANPGSGSPLHF.

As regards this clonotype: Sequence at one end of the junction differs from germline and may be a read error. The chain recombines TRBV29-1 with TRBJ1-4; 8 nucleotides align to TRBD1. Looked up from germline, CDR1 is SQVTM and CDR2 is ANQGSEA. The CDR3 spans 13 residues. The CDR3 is CAYDPGGDEKLFF. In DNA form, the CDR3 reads TGTGCCTATGACCCAGGGGGCGATGAAAAACTGTTTTTT. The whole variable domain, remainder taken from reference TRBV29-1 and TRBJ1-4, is SAVISQKPSRDICQRGTSLTIQCQVDSQVTMMFWYRQQPGQSLTLIATANQGSEATYESGFVIDKFPISRPNLTFSTLTVSNMSPEDSSIYLCAYDPGGDEKLFFGSGTQLSVL.

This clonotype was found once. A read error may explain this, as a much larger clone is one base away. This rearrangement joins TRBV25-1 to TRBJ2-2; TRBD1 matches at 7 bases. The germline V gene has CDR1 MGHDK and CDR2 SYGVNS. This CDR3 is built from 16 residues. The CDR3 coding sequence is TGTGCCAGCAGCGCTGACAGGGTCTCGAACACCAGGGAGCTGTTTTTT. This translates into CASSADRVSNTRELFF. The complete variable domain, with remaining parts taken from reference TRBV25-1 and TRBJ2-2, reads EADIYQTPRYLVIGTGKKITLECSQTMGHDKMYWYQQDPGMELHLIHYSYGVNSTEKGDLSSESTVSRIRTEHFPLTLESARPSHTSQYLCASSADRVSNTRELFFGEGSRLTVL.

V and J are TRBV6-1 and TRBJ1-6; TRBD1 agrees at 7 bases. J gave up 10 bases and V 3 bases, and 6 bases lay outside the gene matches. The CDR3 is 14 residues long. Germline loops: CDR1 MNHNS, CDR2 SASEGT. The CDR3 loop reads CASSDRDSASPLHF. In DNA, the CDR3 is TGTGCCAGCAGTGACCGGGACAGTGCCTCACCCCTCCACTTT.

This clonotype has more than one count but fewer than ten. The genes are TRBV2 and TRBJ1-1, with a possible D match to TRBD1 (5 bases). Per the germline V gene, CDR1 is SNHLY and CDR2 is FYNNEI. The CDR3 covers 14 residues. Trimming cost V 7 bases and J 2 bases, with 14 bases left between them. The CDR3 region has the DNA TGTGCCAGCACCCGACGGGGCGGAAACACTGAAGCTTTCTTT. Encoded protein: CASTRRGGNTEAFF. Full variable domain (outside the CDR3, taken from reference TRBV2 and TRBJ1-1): EPEVTQTPSHQVTQMGQEVILRCVPISNHLYFYWYRQILGQKVEFLVSFYNNEISEKSEIFDDQFSVERPDGSNFTLKIRSTKLEDSAMYFCASTRRGGNTEAFFGQGTRLTVV.

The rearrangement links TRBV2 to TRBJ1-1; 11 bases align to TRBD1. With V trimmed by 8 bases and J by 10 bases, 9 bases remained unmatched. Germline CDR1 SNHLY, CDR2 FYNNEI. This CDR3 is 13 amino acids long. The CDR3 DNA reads TGTGCCAGCTGGAAGGACAGGGGGCGGGGAGCTTTCTTT. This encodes CASWKDRGRGAFF.

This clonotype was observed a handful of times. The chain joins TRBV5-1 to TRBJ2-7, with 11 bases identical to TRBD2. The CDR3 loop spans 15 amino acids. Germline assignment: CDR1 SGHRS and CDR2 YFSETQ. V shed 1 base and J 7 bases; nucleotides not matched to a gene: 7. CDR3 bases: TGCGCCAGCAGCTTGAATAGCGGGAGGGCCCGGGAGCAGTACTTC. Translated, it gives CASSLNSGRAREQYF.

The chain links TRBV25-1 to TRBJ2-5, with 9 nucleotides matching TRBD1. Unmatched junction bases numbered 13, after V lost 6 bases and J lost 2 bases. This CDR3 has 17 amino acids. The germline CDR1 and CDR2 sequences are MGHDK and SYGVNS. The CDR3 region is CASSLGPGQGVQETQYF. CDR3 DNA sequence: TGTGCCAGCAGCTTGGGGCCGGGACAGGGTGTACAAGAGACCCAGTACTTC.

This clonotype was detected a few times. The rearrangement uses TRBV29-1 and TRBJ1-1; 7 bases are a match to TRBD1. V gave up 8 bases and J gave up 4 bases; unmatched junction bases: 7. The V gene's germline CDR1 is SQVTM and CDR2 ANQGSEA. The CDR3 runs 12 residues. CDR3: CSLRQGRTEAFF. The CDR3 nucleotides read TGCAGCCTCCGACAGGGCCGCACTGAAGCTTTCTTT.

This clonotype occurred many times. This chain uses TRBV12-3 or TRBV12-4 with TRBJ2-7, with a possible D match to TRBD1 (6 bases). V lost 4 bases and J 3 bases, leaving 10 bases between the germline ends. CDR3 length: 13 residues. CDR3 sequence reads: CASSSQQGYEQYF. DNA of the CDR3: TGTGCCAGCAGTTCACAACAGGGCTACGAGCAGTACTTC.

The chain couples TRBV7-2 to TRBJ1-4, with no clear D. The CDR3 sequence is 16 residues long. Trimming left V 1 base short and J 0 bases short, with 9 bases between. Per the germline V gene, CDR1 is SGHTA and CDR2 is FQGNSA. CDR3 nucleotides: TGTGCCAGCAGCTTAGTTTCGCTAACAACTAATGAAAAACTGTTTTTT. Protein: CASSLVSLTTNEKLFF. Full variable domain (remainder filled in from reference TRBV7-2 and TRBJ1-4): GAGVSQSPSNKVTEKGKDVELRCDPISGHTALYWYRQSLGQGLEFLIYFQGNSAPDKSGLPSDRFSAERTGGSVSTLTIQRTQQEDSAVYLCASSLVSLTTNEKLFFGSGTQLSVL.

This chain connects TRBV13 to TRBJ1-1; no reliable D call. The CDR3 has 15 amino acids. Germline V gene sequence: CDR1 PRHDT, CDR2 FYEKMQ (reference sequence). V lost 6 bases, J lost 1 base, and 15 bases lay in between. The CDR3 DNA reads TGTGCCAGCAGTACTTTGACATTGTCGAACACTGAAGCTTTCTTT. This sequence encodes CASSTLTLSNTEAFF.

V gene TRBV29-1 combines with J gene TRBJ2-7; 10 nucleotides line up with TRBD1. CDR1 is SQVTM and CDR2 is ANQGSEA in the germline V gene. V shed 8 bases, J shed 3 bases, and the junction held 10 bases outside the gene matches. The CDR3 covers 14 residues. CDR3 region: CSRPGTGAYYEQYF. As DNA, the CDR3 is TGCAGCAGGCCCGGGACAGGGGCGTACTACGAGCAGTACTTC.

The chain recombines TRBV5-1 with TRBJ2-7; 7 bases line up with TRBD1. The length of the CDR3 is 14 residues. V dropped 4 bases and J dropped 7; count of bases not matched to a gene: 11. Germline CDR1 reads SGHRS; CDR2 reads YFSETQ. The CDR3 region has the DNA TGCGCCAGCAGCACACAGGGGCTCCCTTGGGAGCAGTACTTC. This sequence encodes CASSTQGLPWEQYF. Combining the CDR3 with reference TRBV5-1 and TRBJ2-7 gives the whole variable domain KAGVTQTPRYLIKTRGQQVTLSCSPISGHRSVSWYQQTPGQGLQFLFEYFSETQRNKGNFPGRFSGRQFSNSRSEMNVSTLELGDSALYLCASSTQGLPWEQYFGPGTRLTVT.

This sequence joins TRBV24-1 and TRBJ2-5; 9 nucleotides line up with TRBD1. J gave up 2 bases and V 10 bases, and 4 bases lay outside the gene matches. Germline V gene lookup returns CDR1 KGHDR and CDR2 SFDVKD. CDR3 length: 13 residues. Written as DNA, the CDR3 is TGTGCCACGGAAGGGACAGGGCAAGAGACCCAGTACTTC. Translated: CATEGTGQETQYF.

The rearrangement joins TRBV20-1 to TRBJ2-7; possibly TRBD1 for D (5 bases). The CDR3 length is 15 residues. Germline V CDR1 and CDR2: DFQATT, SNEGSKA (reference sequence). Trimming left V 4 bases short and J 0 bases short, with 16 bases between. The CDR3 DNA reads TGCAGTGCTACCGAGGTGGCAGGGCGCTCCTACGAGCAGTACTTC. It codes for CSATEVAGRSYEQYF.

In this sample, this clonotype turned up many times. CDR3 coding DNA: TGTGCCAGCAGCTTAACTAGCGGGGTATCCTACGAGCAGTACTTC. This gives the protein CASSLTSGVSYEQYF. This chain links TRBV7-9 with TRBJ2-7; 10 bases are a match to TRBD2. The CDR3 covers 15 residues. The V gene's germline CDR1 is SEHNR and CDR2 FQNEAQ (reference sequence). J was trimmed by 1 base and V by 2 bases; bases with no gene match: 2.

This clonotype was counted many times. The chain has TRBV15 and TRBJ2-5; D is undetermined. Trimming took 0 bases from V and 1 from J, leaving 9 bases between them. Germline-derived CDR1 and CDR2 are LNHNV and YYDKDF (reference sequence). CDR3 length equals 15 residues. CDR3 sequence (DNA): TGTGCCACCAGCAGAGATGGGCAGGTCCAAGAGACCCAGTACTTC. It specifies CATSRDGQVQETQYF.

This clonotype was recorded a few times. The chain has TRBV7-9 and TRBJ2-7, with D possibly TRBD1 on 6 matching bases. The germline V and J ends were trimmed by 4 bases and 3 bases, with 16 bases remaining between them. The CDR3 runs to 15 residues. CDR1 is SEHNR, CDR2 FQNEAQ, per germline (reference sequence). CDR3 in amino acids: CASSSSGTQLYEQYF. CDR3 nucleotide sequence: TGTGCCAGCAGCTCCTCCGGGACACAGCTCTACGAGCAGTACTTC.

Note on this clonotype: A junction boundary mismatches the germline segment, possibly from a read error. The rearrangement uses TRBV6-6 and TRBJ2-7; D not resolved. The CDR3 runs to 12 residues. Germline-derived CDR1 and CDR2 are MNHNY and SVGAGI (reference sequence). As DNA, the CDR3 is TGTGCCAGCACTACTGATTTCTACGGGCAGTACTTC. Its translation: CASTTDFYGQYF.

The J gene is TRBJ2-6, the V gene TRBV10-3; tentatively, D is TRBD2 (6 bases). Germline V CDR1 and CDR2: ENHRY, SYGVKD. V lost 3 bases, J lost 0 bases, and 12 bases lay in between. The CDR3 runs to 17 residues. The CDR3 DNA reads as TGTGCCATCAGTGAAGGGCGGGACCTCTCTGGGGCCAACGTCCTGACTTTC. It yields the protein CAISEGRDLSGANVLTF.

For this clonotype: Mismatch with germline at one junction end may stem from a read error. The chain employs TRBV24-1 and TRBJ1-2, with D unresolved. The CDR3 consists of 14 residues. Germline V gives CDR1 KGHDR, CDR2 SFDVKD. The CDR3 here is CASSLSPGSYGYTF. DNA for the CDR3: TGTGCCAGCAGTTTATCGCCGGGGTCCTATGGCTACACCTTC.

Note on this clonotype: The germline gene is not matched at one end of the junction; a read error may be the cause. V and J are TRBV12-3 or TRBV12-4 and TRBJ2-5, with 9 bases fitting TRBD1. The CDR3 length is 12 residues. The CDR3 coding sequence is TGTGTCAGCAGTCACACGACAGGGGGGGAGTACTTC. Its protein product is CVSSHTTGGEYF.